Listed below are T cell receptor beta chains from one sample, sequenced in a study of PD-1 blockade in mismatch repair-deficient tumors. Some clones are missing from TCRdb's copy, which holds only in-frame ones; the method was immunoSEQ multiplex PCR. The data show some 110,000 clones, more than 60% seen once. This specimen was peripheral blood, taken 60 weeks after starting pembrolizumab. The receptors come from an adult with mismatch repair-deficient cancer. Each CDR3 is given with its conserved first and last residue. A D gene is named only where the DNA matches it firmly. Size tells how often a clone was seen (once, few, many) or the class of an expanded clone, and some rows leave it out.

j_gene: TRBJ1-4
d_gene: NA
v_gene: TRBV2
abundance: NA
CDR3aa: CASQGGLANEKLFF
CDR3nt: TGTGCCAGTCAAGGAGGGCTCGCGAATGAAAAACTGTTTTTT

j_gene: TRBJ2-7
d_gene: NA
v_gene: TRBV28
abundance: NA
CDR3aa: CASGWRDEQYF
CDR3nt: TGTGCCAGCGGCTGGCGGGACGAGCAGTACTTC

j_gene: TRBJ1-1
d_gene: NA
v_gene: TRBV5-5
abundance: NA
CDR3aa: CASSLELNTEAFF
CDR3nt: TGTGCCAGCAGCTTGGAGCTGAACACTGAAGCTTTCTTT

j_gene: TRBJ2-3
d_gene: NA
v_gene: TRBV11-3
abundance: NA
CDR3aa: CASSLMLGGDTQYF
CDR3nt: TGTGCCAGCAGCTTGATGCTGGGGGGCGATACGCAGTATTTT

j_gene: TRBJ2-2
d_gene: NA
v_gene: TRBV7-9
abundance: NA
CDR3aa: CASGDSRTGELFF
CDR3nt: TGTGCCAGCGGCGATAGCCGCACCGGGGAGCTGTTTTTT

j_gene: TRBJ2-2
d_gene: NA
v_gene: TRBV11-3
abundance: NA
CDR3aa: CASSLDPSRTGELFF
CDR3nt: TGTGCCAGCAGCTTAGATCCTAGCCGGACCGGGGAGCTGTTTTTT

j_gene: TRBJ2-7
d_gene: TRBD2
v_gene: TRBV5-1
abundance: NA
CDR3aa: CASSLGLANYEQYF
CDR3nt: TGCGCCAGCAGCCTGGGACTAGCGAATTACGAGCAGTACTTC

j_gene: TRBJ2-1
d_gene: NA
v_gene: TRBV7-2
abundance: NA
CDR3aa: CASSLGGDEQFF
CDR3nt: TGTGCCAGCAGCTTAGGCGGGGATGAGCAGTTCTTC

j_gene: TRBJ2-1
d_gene: TRBD2
v_gene: TRBV7-9
abundance: NA
CDR3aa: CASSLNSGVDEQFF
CDR3nt: TGTGCCAGCAGCTTAAATAGCGGGGTGGATGAGCAGTTCTTC

j_gene: TRBJ1-3
d_gene: NA
v_gene: TRBV7-6
abundance: NA
CDR3aa: CASSLAGSGNTIYF
CDR3nt: TGTGCCAGCAGCTTAGCCGGCTCTGGAAACACCATATATTTT

j_gene: TRBJ1-2
d_gene: NA
v_gene: TRBV30
abundance: few
CDR3aa: CALNLGTAGGYTF
CDR3nt: TGTGCCTTGAATCTCGGGACGGCCGGAGGCTACACCTTC

j_gene: TRBJ1-4
d_gene: NA
v_gene: TRBV14
abundance: NA
CDR3aa: CASSQEEVIATNEKLFF
CDR3nt: TGTGCCAGCAGCCAAGAGGAGGTTATTGCAACTAATGAAAAACTGTTTTTT

j_gene: TRBJ2-7
d_gene: TRBD1
v_gene: TRBV14
abundance: NA
CDR3aa: CASSPGPGQKAYEQYF
CDR3nt: TGTGCCAGCAGCCCGGGTCCGGGACAGAAAGCCTACGAGCAGTACTTC

j_gene: TRBJ1-1
d_gene: NA
v_gene: TRBV12-5
abundance: once
CDR3aa: CASGLVSGEGAFF
CDR3nt: TGTGCTAGTGGTTTGGTATCGGGGGAGGGAGCTTTCTTT

j_gene: TRBJ2-5
d_gene: NA
v_gene: TRBV11-1
abundance: NA
CDR3aa: CASSPRDGTGKYF
CDR3nt: TGTGCCAGCAGCCCTAGGGACGGGACGGGGAAGTACTTC

j_gene: TRBJ2-3
d_gene: NA
v_gene: TRBV5-6
abundance: NA
CDR3aa: CASSLDRSDTDTQYF
CDR3nt: TGTGCCAGCAGCTTGGACAGGTCGGACACAGATACGCAGTATTTT

j_gene: TRBJ2-3
d_gene: TRBD2
v_gene: TRBV27
abundance: NA
CDR3aa: CASEGSSGRGADTQYF
CDR3nt: TGTGCCAGCGAGGGGTCTAGCGGGAGGGGAGCAGATACGCAGTATTTT

j_gene: TRBJ1-2
d_gene: TRBD1
v_gene: TRBV6-5
abundance: NA
CDR3aa: CASRTGTYGYTF
CDR3nt: TGTGCCAGTCGGACAGGGACCTATGGCTACACCTTC

j_gene: TRBJ2-7
d_gene: NA
v_gene: TRBV6-1
abundance: NA
CDR3aa: CASNREAGYEQYF
CDR3nt: TGTGCCAGCAATCGGGAAGCGGGTTACGAGCAGTACTTC

j_gene: TRBJ1-2
d_gene: NA
v_gene: TRBV7-9
abundance: NA
CDR3aa: CASSSIQGDYGYTF
CDR3nt: TGTGCCAGCAGCTCAATCCAGGGTGACTATGGCTACACCTTC

j_gene: TRBJ2-6
d_gene: TRBD2
v_gene: TRBV19
abundance: few
CDR3aa: CASSIDRGGWSGSGANVLTF
CDR3nt: TGTGCCAGTAGTATAGATCGGGGGGGCTGGAGTGGCTCTGGGGCCAACGTCCTGACTTTC

j_gene: TRBJ2-7
d_gene: NA
v_gene: TRBV5-6
abundance: few
CDR3aa: CASSLVSGGPNEQYF
CDR3nt: TGTGCCAGCAGCTTGGTGTCAGGTGGGCCCAACGAGCAGTACTTC